This T cell receptor (beta chain) was retrieved from a study of early T cells in non-severe SARS-CoV-2 infection. Broader study findings: VDJdb-based annotation leaned toward anti-spike CD8 responses and missed private and CD4 specificities.

The TCR library protocol attached unique molecular identifiers to the individual cDNA molecules. Each CDR3 protein is one row after TCRdb ran MiXCR on the 5' RACE reads. Seen here are roughly 81,000 distinct CDR3 sequences, roughly an eighth observed once, and the top ten hold approximately 2.5%. Germline values: CDR1 SQVTM, CDR2 ANQGSEA. The CDR3 has 15 residues. Trimming removed 6 bases from V and 0 bases from J; junction bases left unmatched: 8. For this clonotype: The antigen is undetermined.

This receptor was obtained from an adult who was a healthcare worker with PCR-confirmed SARS-CoV-2 infection or an uninfected control (not recorded which). The chain links TRBV29-1 to TRBJ2-1; 7 bases map to TRBD1. What was sequenced was whole blood. CDR3 bases: TGCAGCGTCGACAGGGAACGGCCCTCCTACAATGAGCAGTTCTTC. As protein: CSVDRERPSYNEQFF.